These 4 T cell receptor beta chains originate from one sample sequenced in a study of shared clonotypes between healthy human individuals. Using immunoSEQ multiplex PCR, the repertoire was profiled, and TCRdb retains in-frame clones only, with some absent. The table has more than 1 million clones, 70% to 80% seen once. Sequencing used memory CD4+ T cells from PBMCs. Subset indicated: CD45RA-negative fraction. The receptors shown here come from a man aged 18 to 29 in good health. Some clones in this sample may be carry-over from other donors' samples.

The rearrangement uses TRBV6-6 and TRBJ2-7; 10 bases align to TRBD1. The CDR3 is 15 residues long. J lost 5 bases, V lost 1 base, and 5 bases had no gene match. Germline V gene data show CDR1 as MNHNY and CDR2 as SVGAGI (reference sequence). The CDR3 nucleotides are TGTGCCAGCAGTTACTGGGACAGGGGTAACAACGAGCAGTACTTC. Translating it yields CASSYWDRGNNEQYF.

The chain links TRBV27 to TRBJ2-1; 8 bases fit TRBD1. The V and J ends lost 6 bases and 4 bases, in that order; junction bases with no gene match: 5. Germline-derived CDR1 and CDR2 are MNHEY and SMNVEV (reference sequence). This CDR3 spans 14 amino acids. The CDR3 here is CASSRTGPYNEQFF. The CDR3 nucleotides read TGTGCCAGCAGCAGGACAGGGCCTTACAATGAGCAGTTCTTC.

The J gene is TRBJ2-1, the V gene TRBV10-3, with D perhaps assigned TRBD1 or TRBD2 (5 bases each). CDR1 is ENHRY, CDR2 SYGVKD, per germline. V was shortened by 8 bases and J by 6 bases, with 11 bases between the two germline ends. There are 12 residues in the CDR3. The CDR3 loop is CAISDGGNEQFF. The DNA for the CDR3 is TGTGCCATCTCGGATGGGGGCAATGAGCAGTTCTTC.

The V and J genes are TRBV5-3 and TRBJ2-7, with TRBD2 as a possible D gene (6 bases). TRBV5-3 falls under the ORF class, with uncertain function. The V gene lost 10 bases and the J gene lost 4 bases, with 15 bases spanning the gap. The CDR3 covers 12 residues. CDR3 DNA sequence: TGTGCCCACGCTGGTGGGGGGTACGAGCAGTACTTC. It translates to CAHAGGGYEQYF.